These T cell receptor beta chains were read from a single sample in a study of T cells in Graves' hyperthyroidism and ophthalmopathy. TCRdb re-derived calls from the multiplex PCR reads in MiXCR, one entry per CDR3 protein. The profile shows a few hundred thousand distinct CDR3 sequences, about 16% of them singletons. The sequenced sample consisted of blood. Receptors were obtained from a woman in her twenties or thirties with Graves' ophthalmopathy. Both conserved end residues are part of each CDR3. The order of the fields is J gene, clone size, V gene, D gene, CDR3 protein, CDR3 DNA. The D gene is left open where the match is weak. Where a row states a size, it is once, few, many or the class of an expanded clone; other rows omit it.

j_gene: TRBJ2-7; abundance: few; v_gene: TRBV28; d_gene: .; CDR3aa: CASNPPGGTYEQYF; CDR3nt: TGTGCCAGCAATCCCCCAGGCGGAACCTACGAGCAGTACTTC
j_gene: TRBJ2-1; abundance: few; v_gene: TRBV4-1; d_gene: TRBD1; CDR3aa: CASSHTTPGQGAYNEQFF; CDR3nt: TGCGCCAGCAGCCACACAACGCCGGGACAGGGGGCGTACAATGAGCAGTTCTTC
j_gene: TRBJ2-7; abundance: many; v_gene: TRBV20-1; d_gene: .; CDR3aa: CSARDIGLAYEQYF; CDR3nt: TGCAGTGCTAGAGATATAGGGCTGGCCTACGAGCAGTACTTC
j_gene: TRBJ2-5; abundance: many; v_gene: TRBV28; d_gene: .; CDR3aa: CASTRGALKTQYF; CDR3nt: TGTGCCAGCACCCGGGGGGCGCTGAAGACCCAGTACTTC
j_gene: TRBJ1-2; abundance: .; v_gene: TRBV15; d_gene: .; CDR3aa: CATSTPGQYGYTF; CDR3nt: TGTGCCACCAGCACCCCCGGACAGTATGGCTACACCTTC
j_gene: TRBJ2-5; abundance: few; v_gene: TRBV9; d_gene: TRBD2; CDR3aa: CASSVGLAGGRETQYF; CDR3nt: TGTGCCAGCAGCGTAGGCCTAGCGGGAGGGAGGGAGACCCAGTACTTC
j_gene: TRBJ2-7; abundance: few; v_gene: TRBV24-1; d_gene: .; CDR3aa: CATSDAGQCYEQYF; CDR3nt: TGTGCCACCAGTGACGCGGGACAGTGCTACGAGCAGTACTTC
j_gene: TRBJ2-1; abundance: many; v_gene: TRBV12-3/TRBV12-4; d_gene: TRBD2; CDR3aa: CASSFQVAGDEQFF; CDR3nt: TGTGCCAGCAGTTTCCAGGTAGCGGGAGATGAGCAGTTCTTC
j_gene: TRBJ1-1; abundance: many; v_gene: TRBV18; d_gene: .; CDR3aa: CASSVTENTEAFF; CDR3nt: TGTGCCAGCTCAGTGACAGAGAACACTGAAGCTTTCTTT
j_gene: TRBJ2-3; abundance: .; v_gene: TRBV4-3; d_gene: TRBD2; CDR3aa: CASSQAGLAGVVTDTQYF; CDR3nt: TGCGCCAGCAGCCAAGCGGGACTAGCGGGAGTGGTGACAGATACGCAGTATTTT
j_gene: TRBJ2-7; abundance: .; v_gene: TRBV27; d_gene: .; CDR3aa: CASGTGTWEYEQYF; CDR3nt: TGTGCCAGCGGGACGGGGACCTGGGAATACGAGCAGTACTTC
j_gene: TRBJ2-3; abundance: .; v_gene: TRBV29-1; d_gene: .; CDR3aa: CSVLRTDTQYF; CDR3nt: TGCAGCGTATTAAGGACAGATACGCAGTATTTT
j_gene: TRBJ1-2; abundance: many; v_gene: TRBV28; d_gene: .; CDR3aa: CASSLWGANYGYTF; CDR3nt: TGTGCCAGCAGTTTATGGGGAGCTAACTATGGCTACACCTTC
j_gene: TRBJ2-6; abundance: .; v_gene: TRBV5-6; d_gene: .; CDR3aa: CASSRSSISGANVLTF; CDR3nt: TGTGCCAGCAGCCGAAGCTCCATCTCTGGGGCCAACGTCCTGACTTTC
j_gene: TRBJ2-2; abundance: few; v_gene: TRBV20-1; d_gene: TRBD1; CDR3aa: CSAWDRGTTGELFF; CDR3nt: TGCAGTGCTTGGGACAGGGGTACCACCGGGGAGCTGTTTTTT
j_gene: TRBJ1-2; abundance: few; v_gene: TRBV5-1; d_gene: TRBD1; CDR3aa: CASSLETGGNYGYTF; CDR3nt: TGCGCCAGCAGCTTGGAGACAGGGGGCAACTATGGCTACACCTTC
j_gene: TRBJ2-2; abundance: .; v_gene: TRBV7-2; d_gene: .; CDR3aa: CASSLEVGVLIGELFF; CDR3nt: TGTGCCAGCAGCCTAGAGGTCGGGGTTCTAATCGGGGAGCTGTTTTTT
j_gene: TRBJ2-5; abundance: many; v_gene: TRBV3-1; d_gene: TRBD2; CDR3aa: CASSHLRSSGYQETQYF; CDR3nt: TGTGCCAGCAGCCATCTTCGGTCTAGCGGGTACCAAGAGACCCAGTACTTC
j_gene: TRBJ2-1; abundance: many; v_gene: TRBV9; d_gene: .; CDR3aa: CASSVSDGGYNEQFF; CDR3nt: TGTGCCAGCAGCGTAAGTGACGGGGGATACAATGAGCAGTTCTTC
j_gene: TRBJ1-6; abundance: few; v_gene: TRBV24-1; d_gene: .; CDR3aa: CATSDSNSPLHF; CDR3nt: TGTGCCACCAGTGATTCGAATTCACCCCTCCACTTT
j_gene: TRBJ1-1; abundance: .; v_gene: TRBV20-1; d_gene: .; CDR3aa: CSPYGDSGTLPMNTEAFF; CDR3nt: TGCAGTCCATATGGAGACTCGGGGACCTTACCCATGAACACTGAAGCTTTCTTT
j_gene: TRBJ2-1; abundance: many; v_gene: TRBV7-2; d_gene: .; CDR3aa: CASSLAGEYPYNEQFF; CDR3nt: TGTGCCAGCAGCTTGGCAGGGGAGTACCCTTACAATGAGCAGTTCTTC
j_gene: TRBJ1-1; abundance: many; v_gene: TRBV27; d_gene: TRBD1; CDR3aa: CASSLVPSGGWEAFF; CDR3nt: TGTGCCAGCAGCCTCGTCCCATCAGGGGGCTGGGAAGCTTTCTTT
j_gene: TRBJ1-1; abundance: .; v_gene: TRBV4-3; d_gene: .; CDR3aa: CASSQTPGGWNTEAFF; CDR3nt: TGCGCCAGCAGCCAGACTCCGGGGGGCTGGAACACTGAAGCTTTCTTT
j_gene: TRBJ2-1; abundance: many; v_gene: TRBV18; d_gene: .; CDR3aa: CASSPPDTYNEQFF; CDR3nt: TGTGCCAGCTCACCCCCTGACACATACAATGAGCAGTTCTTC
j_gene: TRBJ2-6; abundance: many; v_gene: TRBV30; d_gene: TRBD1; CDR3aa: CAWSGDRGSAGANVLTF; CDR3nt: TGTGCCTGGAGTGGGGACAGGGGCTCGGCTGGGGCCAACGTCCTGACTTTC
j_gene: TRBJ2-4; abundance: .; v_gene: TRBV19; d_gene: .; CDR3aa: CASRQGPKNIQYF; CDR3nt: TGTGCCAGTAGGCAGGGGCCCAAAAACATTCAGTACTTC
j_gene: TRBJ2-7; abundance: .; v_gene: TRBV4-3; d_gene: .; CDR3aa: CASSQDLADRSYEQYF; CDR3nt: TGCGCCAGCAGCCAAGATTTAGCAGACCGCTCCTACGAGCAGTACTTC
j_gene: TRBJ1-5; abundance: few; v_gene: TRBV7-2; d_gene: TRBD1; CDR3aa: CASSLLGGTGQPQHF; CDR3nt: TGTGCCAGCAGCTTATTGGGGGGGACAGGGCAGCCCCAGCATTTT
j_gene: TRBJ2-3; abundance: many; v_gene: TRBV28; d_gene: TRBD2; CDR3aa: CASSKLKNSGITQYF; CDR3nt: TGTGCCAGCTCCAAGCTCAAAAATAGCGGGATAACGCAGTATTTT
j_gene: TRBJ1-5; abundance: .; v_gene: TRBV20-1; d_gene: .; CDR3aa: CSATGNQPQHF; CDR3nt: TGCAGTGCTACGGGTAATCAGCCCCAGCATTTT
j_gene: TRBJ2-7; abundance: few; v_gene: TRBV4-1; d_gene: TRBD1; CDR3aa: CASSQTGTGHYEQYF; CDR3nt: TGCGCCAGCAGCCAAACCGGGACAGGGCACTACGAGCAGTACTTC
j_gene: TRBJ2-7; abundance: many; v_gene: TRBV7-2; d_gene: .; CDR3aa: CASSLVYGEQYF; CDR3nt: TGTGCCAGCAGCTTGGTCTATGGCGAGCAGTACTTC
j_gene: TRBJ2-4; abundance: .; v_gene: TRBV14; d_gene: TRBD2; CDR3aa: CASSQDNLAGFSGKNIQYF; CDR3nt: TGTGCCAGCAGCCAAGATAACCTAGCGGGATTTTCTGGCAAAAACATTCAGTACTTC
j_gene: TRBJ2-7; abundance: .; v_gene: TRBV4-3; d_gene: .; CDR3aa: CASSPGTQGLNEQYF; CDR3nt: TGCGCCAGCAGCCCGGGAACCCAGGGCTTGAACGAGCAGTACTTC
j_gene: TRBJ2-6; abundance: once; v_gene: TRBV5-8; d_gene: .; CDR3aa: CASSPDPISNVLTF; CDR3nt: TGTGCCAGCAGCCCCGACCCGATTTCCAACGTCCTGACTTTC